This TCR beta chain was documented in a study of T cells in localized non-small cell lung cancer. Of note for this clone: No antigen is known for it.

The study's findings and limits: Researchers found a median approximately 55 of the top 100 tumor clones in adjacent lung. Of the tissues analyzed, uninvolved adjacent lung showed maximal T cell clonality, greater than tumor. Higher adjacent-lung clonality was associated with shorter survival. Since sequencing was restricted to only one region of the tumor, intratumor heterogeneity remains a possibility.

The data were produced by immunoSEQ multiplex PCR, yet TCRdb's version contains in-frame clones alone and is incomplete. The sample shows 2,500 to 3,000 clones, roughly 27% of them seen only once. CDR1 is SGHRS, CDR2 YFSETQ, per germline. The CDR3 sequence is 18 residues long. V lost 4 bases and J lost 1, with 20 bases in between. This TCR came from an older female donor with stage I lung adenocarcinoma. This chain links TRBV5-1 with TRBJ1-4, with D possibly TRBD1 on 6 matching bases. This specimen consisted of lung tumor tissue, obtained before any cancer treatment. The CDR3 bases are TGCGCCAGCAGCGAGTACCCGGGGACATCAGTAACTAATGAAAAACTGTTTTTT. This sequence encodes CASSEYPGTSVTNEKLFF.